Below, one T cell receptor (beta chain) is given with its context. The CDR3 covers 13 residues. V shed 0 bases and J shed 8 bases, with 11 bases lying between them. Germline CDR1 reads SGHNT; CDR2 reads YYREEE (reference sequence). Clones were sequenced by immunoSEQ multiplex PCR, and TCRdb holds only the in-frame ones, with some missing. The data show 40,000 to 50,000 clones, 88% seen once. Patients with a history of autoimmune disease or on systemic immunosuppression were excluded. At cycle 4 day 1, cycle 7 day 1, and baseline, blood was sampled. The data stem from a study of OX40 agonist ivuxolimab in advanced cancers. The wider study: Across the patients, intravenous ivuxolimab was delivered every 2 weeks at 0.01 to 10 mg/kg. Participants averaged 60 years of age (range about 23 to 90) and were 82.7% male.

V and J are TRBV5-4 and TRBJ1-1, with D perhaps matching TRBD1 (6 bases). The receptor was derived from an adult with an advanced solid tumor such as melanoma, head and neck, liver or kidney cancer. Sample: CD4+ or CD8+ T cells sorted from blood, taken in a trial of the OX40 agonist ivuxolimab. In nucleotides, the CDR3 is TGTGCCAGCAGCTTGGGGGGGCGTACCGAAGCTTTCTTT. Translating it yields CASSLGGRTEAFF.